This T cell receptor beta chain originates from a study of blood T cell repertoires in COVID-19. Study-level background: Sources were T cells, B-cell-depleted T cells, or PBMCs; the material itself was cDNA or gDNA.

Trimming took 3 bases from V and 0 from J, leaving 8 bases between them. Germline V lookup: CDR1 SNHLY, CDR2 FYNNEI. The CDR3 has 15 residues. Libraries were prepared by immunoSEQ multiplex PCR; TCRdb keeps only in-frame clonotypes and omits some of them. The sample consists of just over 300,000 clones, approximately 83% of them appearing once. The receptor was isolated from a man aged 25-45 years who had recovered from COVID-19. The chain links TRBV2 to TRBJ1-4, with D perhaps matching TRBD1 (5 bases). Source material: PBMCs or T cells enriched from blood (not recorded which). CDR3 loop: CASSDQQATNEKLFF. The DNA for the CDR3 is TGTGCCAGCAGTGATCAACAGGCAACTAATGAAAAACTGTTTTTT.